Sequencing of this T cell receptor (beta chain) was carried out in a study of T-cell reconstitution after alpha-beta-depleted transplantation in children. General study results and limits: One year after transplant, T-cell counts and diversity came mostly from newly produced T cells. Several patients had high TCRbeta diversity at day 60; it came from surviving recipient T cells and thymic progenitors. Reported findings indicate that, about two months after transplant, alpha-beta T cells came from several hundred expanded clones, which were derived from non-depleted graft cells.

This clonotype showed up many times. Its antigen is still unknown. Trimming pared 0 bases from V and 10 bases from J, leaving 4 bases between. This CDR3 has 10 amino acids. Looked up from germline, CDR1 is DFQATT and CDR2 is SNEGSKA (reference sequence). A TCRbeta library incorporating unique molecular identifiers was prepared. Each CDR3 protein gets one entry after TCRdb re-called the PCR reads with MiXCR. The data hold around 200,000 distinct CDR3 sequences, with about a tenth observed a single time. The chain recombines TRBV20-1 with TRBJ2-1; no firm D call. This specimen was PBMCs, taken before TCRalphabeta/CD19-depleted stem cell transplant. The source of this sequence is a child younger than two with acute myeloid leukemia, due to receive a stem cell transplant. The CDR3 coding sequence is TGCAGTGCTAGAGATCGGGAGCAGTTCTTC. As protein: CSARDREQFF.